The 29 T cell receptor beta chains presented below share a single source sample, sequenced in a study of blood T cell repertoires in COVID-19. The method was immunoSEQ multiplex PCR; TCRdb's version includes in-frame clones alone and lacks a portion of them. Here the sample spans 250,000 or so clones, 65% to 85% being singletons. Material for sequencing was peripheral blood. The receptors here all came from a woman aged 40 to 49 who had recovered from COVID-19.

The J gene is TRBJ1-1, the V gene TRBV12-3 or TRBV12-4, with D perhaps TRBD1 (5 bases). Trimming stripped 6 bases from V and 4 bases from J, with 12 bases between. This CDR3 is built from 13 residues. CDR3 DNA sequence: TGTGCCAGCAGGCCAAATGGGGCCACTGAAGCTTTCTTT. As protein: CASRPNGATEAFF.

The V and J genes are TRBV11-2 and TRBJ1-4; 8 nucleotides match TRBD1. Germline V CDR1 and CDR2: SGHAT, FQNNGV. J gave up 4 bases and V 5 bases, and 9 bases lay outside the gene matches. The CDR3 totals 16 residues. This CDR3 reads CASSVTPRGRNEKLFF. The CDR3 region has the DNA TGTGCCAGCAGCGTAACCCCCAGGGGGCGTAATGAAAAACTGTTTTTT.

The chain uses TRBV5-6 and TRBJ1-5, with D possibly being TRBD1 (5 bases). CDR1 and CDR2 from the germline V gene are SGHDT and YYEEEE. CDR3 length: 17 residues. Trimming stripped 1 base from V and 6 bases from J, with 20 bases between. As DNA, the CDR3 is TGTGCCAGCAGCTTGTCCCCGGGGGGATCATACATTCAGCCCCAGCATTTT. It codes for CASSLSPGGSYIQPQHF. Complete variable domain (other parts from reference TRBV5-6 and TRBJ1-5): DAGVTQSPTHLIKTRGQQVTLRCSPKSGHDTVSWYQQALGQGPQFIFQYYEEEERQRGNFPDRFSGHQFPNYSSELNVNALLLGDSALYLCASSLSPGGSYIQPQHFGDGTRLSIL.

This sequence joins TRBV19 and TRBJ2-5, with D unclear. Germline V gene data show CDR1 as LNHDA and CDR2 as SQIVND (reference sequence). This CDR3 has 13 residues. The V end lost 2 bases, the J end lost 5 bases, and 9 bases lay between the germline ends. In DNA, the CDR3 is TGTGCCAGTAGTATAAATAGTAAGGAGACCCAGTACTTC. This encodes CASSINSKETQYF.

The J gene is TRBJ1-2, the V gene TRBV2; TRBD1 agrees at 7 bases. CDR3 length: 13 residues. CDR1 and CDR2 (germline): SNHLY, FYNNEI. V trimming: 6 bases; J trimming: 8 bases; junction bases outside the gene matches: 9. As DNA, the CDR3 is TGTGCCAGCAGGGGACAGATCCCAAGCGGCTACACCTTC. Amino acids: CASRGQIPSGYTF.

J is TRBJ1-2 and V is TRBV10-1; D is ambiguous. CDR3 size: 14 residues. Germline lookup yields CDR1 WNHNN and CDR2 SYGVQD (reference sequence). The V and J ends lost 3 bases and 0 bases respectively, with 8 bases between them. CDR3 nucleotides: TGCGCCAGCAGTGAAGGAGCTACTAACTATGGCTACACCTTC. This translates into CASSEGATNYGYTF.

V gene TRBV12-3 or TRBV12-4 combines with J gene TRBJ2-5, with a tentative D call TRBD1 (5 bases). The CDR3 extends over 13 amino acids. V was clipped by 8 bases and J by 5 bases, with 15 bases between them. The CDR3 DNA follows: TGTGCCAGCGGGGCGGCAGGGCTGGAGACCCAGTACTTC. Translated, it gives CASGAAGLETQYF.

The chain has TRBV5-1 and TRBJ2-6; 11 nucleotides align to TRBD1. With V trimmed by 2 bases and J by 0 bases, 4 bases remained unmatched. Looked up from germline, CDR1 is SGHRS and CDR2 is YFSETQ. The CDR3 loop spans 18 amino acids. The CDR3 region is CASSFSGTGGSGANVLTF. The DNA for the CDR3 is TGCGCCAGCAGCTTCTCCGGGACAGGGGGCTCTGGGGCCAACGTCCTGACTTTC. Based on the CDR3 plus reference TRBV5-1 and TRBJ2-6, the full variable domain is KAGVTQTPRYLIKTRGQQVTLSCSPISGHRSVSWYQQTPGQGLQFLFEYFSETQRNKGNFPGRFSGRQFSNSRSEMNVSTLELGDSALYLCASSFSGTGGSGANVLTFGAGSRLTVL.

This sequence joins TRBV3-1 (or the pseudogene TRBV3-2) and TRBJ1-2, with D possibly being TRBD1 (6 bases). Germline CDR1 and CDR2: LGHDT and YNNKEL (reference sequence). The CDR3 has 16 residues. Trimming shortened V by 0 bases and J by 8 bases, and 19 bases separated the two germline ends. The CDR3 sequence is CASSQEGLLGAKGYTF. Here the CDR3 DNA reads TGTGCCAGCAGCCAAGAAGGCTTACTGGGGGCGAAGGGCTACACCTTC.

This rearrangement joins TRBV9 to TRBJ2-3, with 9 bases lining up with TRBD2. Germline V CDR1 and CDR2: SGDLS, YYNGEE. With 0 bases clipped from V and 4 bases from J, the junction kept 6 bases outside the gene matches. This CDR3 comprises 16 residues. The CDR3, as DNA: TGTGCCAGCAGCGTAGGGGCGGGGGGGCTAGCAGATACGCAGTATTTT. This codes for CASSVGAGGLADTQYF.

This rearrangement joins TRBV27 to TRBJ2-2; possible D gene TRBD1, 6 bases. The CDR3 length is 16 residues. Deletions cut 5 bases from V and 1 base from J, with 14 bases between. Germline-derived CDR1 and CDR2 are MNHEY and SMNVEV (reference sequence). CDR3 region: CASSKPATGNTGELFF. The CDR3 region has the DNA TGTGCCAGCAGTAAACCCGCGACAGGGAACACCGGGGAGCTGTTTTTT.

The table lists this clone with a count of one. The chain links TRBV27 to TRBJ2-1; the match to TRBD1 covers 8 bases. This CDR3 is built from 18 residues. Germline V CDR1 and CDR2: MNHEY, SMNVEV (reference sequence). V gave up 8 bases and J gave up 0 bases; unmatched junction bases: 15. CDR3 DNA: TGTGCCAGCCTGGACAGGGACCCTACTCGGAGCTCCTACAATGAGCAGTTCTTC. This encodes CASLDRDPTRSSYNEQFF.

The V gene is TRBV3-1 (or the pseudogene TRBV3-2), the J gene TRBJ1-2; the D gene is possibly TRBD1 (6 bases). This CDR3 spans 15 amino acids. The V end lost 1 base, the J end lost 5 bases, and 14 bases lay between the germline ends. The germline V gene has CDR1 LGHDT and CDR2 YNNKEL (reference sequence). CDR3 in amino acids: CASSQGGWQGYGYTF. CDR3 nucleotides: TGTGCCAGCAGCCAAGGCGGATGGCAGGGGTATGGCTACACCTTC.

This chain links TRBV3-1 (or the pseudogene TRBV3-2) with TRBJ1-3; no clear D gene. Per germline, CDR1 LGHDT and CDR2 YNNKEL (reference sequence). The CDR3 covers 17 residues. Trimming pared 1 base from V and 0 bases from J, leaving 13 bases between. Here the CDR3 DNA reads TGTGCCAGCAGCCAAGGTTTGAGGGTAGACTCTGGAAACACCATATATTTT. As protein: CASSQGLRVDSGNTIYF.

This CDR3 reads CASRTDRGEQFF. CDR3 nucleotides: TGTGCCAGCAGGACTGACAGAGGAGAGCAGTTCTTC. This chain connects TRBV5-5 to TRBJ2-1; tentative D call: TRBD1 (5 bases). Deletions cut 5 bases from V and 10 bases from J, with 13 bases between. Per germline, CDR1 SGHKS and CDR2 YYEKEE (reference sequence). This CDR3 contains 12 residues.

The chain uses TRBV4-1 and TRBJ2-7; D perhaps matches TRBD1 (5 bases). Trimming stripped 1 base from V and 5 bases from J, with 15 bases between. The CDR3 spans 15 residues. CDR1 and CDR2 from the germline V gene are MGHRA and YSYEKL. CDR3 residues: CASSQVLGVSDEQYF. For the CDR3, the DNA is TGCGCCAGCAGCCAAGTGTTAGGGGTGTCGGACGAGCAGTACTTC.

This chain connects TRBV3-1 (or the pseudogene TRBV3-2) to TRBJ1-6; 8 bases are a match to TRBD1. The CDR3 totals 16 residues. Looked up from germline, CDR1 is LGHDT and CDR2 is YNNKEL (reference sequence). V lost 3 bases to trimming and J lost 7 bases; unmatched junction nucleotides: 8. This CDR3 reads CASSHTGGITNSPLHF. The CDR3 DNA reads as TGTGCCAGCAGCCATACAGGGGGGATTACGAATTCACCCCTCCACTTT.

The chain joins TRBV7-9 to TRBJ1-1; 7 bases map to TRBD1. This CDR3 has 14 amino acids. Germline CDR1 SEHNR, CDR2 FQNEAQ (reference sequence). V dropped 5 bases and J dropped 5; count of bases not matched to a gene: 8. The CDR3 coding sequence is TGTGCCAGCAGCCCGCAGGGGGTGGGAACTGAAGCTTTCTTT. Amino acids: CASSPQGVGTEAFF.

The chain joins TRBV7-2 to TRBJ2-1; D might be TRBD2 (5 bases). This CDR3 spans 15 amino acids. Trimming left V 3 bases short and J 0 bases short, with 9 bases between. The germline V gene encodes CDR1 SGHTA and CDR2 FQGNSA. CDR3 protein: CASSFSRGSYNEQFF. The CDR3 DNA sequence: TGTGCCAGCAGCTTCTCCCGGGGCTCCTACAATGAGCAGTTCTTC.

This clone was detected only a few times. The chain combines TRBV27 with TRBJ1-1, with TRBD1 matching 9 bases. Looked up from germline, CDR1 is MNHEY and CDR2 is SMNVEV (reference sequence). This CDR3 spans 16 amino acids. The V and J ends lost 3 bases and 6 bases, in that order; junction bases with no gene match: 11. The CDR3 coding sequence is TGTGCCAGCAGTTTCCTCTCACAGGGGGCTGTCGCTGAAGCTTTCTTT. This sequence encodes CASSFLSQGAVAEAFF.

The chain has TRBV2 and TRBJ1-5, with TRBD1 matching over 7 bases. With 5 bases clipped from V and 8 bases from J, the junction kept 12 bases outside the gene matches. Germline V gene sequence: CDR1 SNHLY, CDR2 FYNNEI. The CDR3 runs to 15 residues. The CDR3 loop reads CASSPTGYPGEPQHF. The CDR3 DNA reads TGTGCCAGCAGTCCGACAGGGTACCCCGGGGAGCCCCAGCATTTT.

The gene calls are TRBV21-1 and TRBJ2-1; the table assigns TRBD2, which was not confirmed against the DNA. TRBV21-1 is a recognized pseudogene. There are 15 residues in the CDR3. The CDR3 protein is CASSKLKGAYNEQFF. The CDR3 bases are TGTGCCAGCAGCAAACTAAAGGGAGCCTACAATGAGCAGTTCTTC.

The V call is TRBV18, the J call TRBJ1-1, with D unclear. The CDR3 has 15 residues. Trimming removed 4 bases at V and 4 bases at J, with 16 bases between. Germline V gene lookup returns CDR1 KGHSH and CDR2 LQKENI. The CDR3 here is CASSQLQMEGTEAFF. The CDR3 DNA is TGTGCCAGCTCACAGCTTCAAATGGAGGGCACTGAAGCTTTCTTT.

This chain connects TRBV2 to TRBJ1-1, with 7 bases matching TRBD1. Germline V lookup: CDR1 SNHLY, CDR2 FYNNEI. The CDR3 is made up of 13 amino acids. The V segment lost 5 bases and the J segment 8 bases; nucleotides outside the gene matches: 8. Here the CDR3 reads CASSNHRDSEAFF. The CDR3 coding sequence is TGTGCCAGCAGTAATCACCGGGACAGCGAAGCTTTCTTT.

A note on this clone: Other DNA sequences in the same sample also yield this CDR3. The rearrangement links TRBV5-6 to TRBJ1-1; D call uncertain. This CDR3 is 13 amino acids long. V lost 0 bases, J lost 4 bases, and 7 bases lay in between. CDR1 and CDR2 (germline): SGHDT, YYEEEE. The CDR3 region is CASSLGRGTEAFF. Written as DNA, the CDR3 is TGTGCCAGCAGCTTGGGACGGGGCACTGAAGCTTTCTTT.

This clone was seen only once. This chain connects TRBV6-5 to TRBJ1-1; D may be TRBD1 (5 bases). V was clipped by 7 bases and J by 0 bases, with 9 bases between them. The CDR3 contains 13 residues. In germline, CDR1 is MNHEY, CDR2 SVGAGI. The CDR3 sequence is CASKQTVNTEAFF. CDR3 nucleotides: TGTGCCAGCAAACAGACAGTGAACACTGAAGCTTTCTTT.

The chain employs TRBV5-1 and TRBJ1-1; TRBD1 aligns across 8 bases. CDR3 length: 14 amino acids. V was clipped by 6 bases and J by 4 bases; unmatched bases: 8. The germline V gene has CDR1 SGHRS and CDR2 YFSETQ. The DNA of the CDR3 is TGCGCCAGCACCTACGGACAGGGTAGCACTGAAGCTTTCTTT. As protein: CASTYGQGSTEAFF.

This clone appeared once. The chain links TRBV15 to TRBJ2-1, with 11 bases lining up with TRBD2. The CDR3 extends over 15 amino acids. V lost 5 bases and J lost 7; bases outside the gene matches: 7. Germline V lookup: CDR1 LNHNV, CDR2 YYDKDF (reference sequence). The CDR3 sequence: CATSSFSGGANEQFF. The CDR3 DNA follows: TGTGCCACCAGCTCCTTTAGCGGGGGGGCTAATGAGCAGTTCTTC.

This chain connects TRBV19 to TRBJ2-3; a weak D match, TRBD1 (5 bases). Germline-derived CDR1 and CDR2 are LNHDA and SQIVND (reference sequence). The V end lost 3 bases, the J end lost 0 bases, and 13 bases lay between the germline ends. This CDR3 contains 16 residues. The CDR3 reads CASSIHGRASTDTQYF. Written as DNA, the CDR3 is TGTGCCAGTAGTATTCACGGCAGGGCCAGCACAGATACGCAGTATTTT. The full variable domain, completed using reference TRBV19 and TRBJ2-3, is DGGITQSPKYLFRKEGQNVTLSCEQNLNHDAMYWYRQDPGQGLRLIYYSQIVNDFQKGDIAEGYSVSREKKESFPLTVTSAQKNPTAFYLCASSIHGRASTDTQYFGPGTRLTVL.